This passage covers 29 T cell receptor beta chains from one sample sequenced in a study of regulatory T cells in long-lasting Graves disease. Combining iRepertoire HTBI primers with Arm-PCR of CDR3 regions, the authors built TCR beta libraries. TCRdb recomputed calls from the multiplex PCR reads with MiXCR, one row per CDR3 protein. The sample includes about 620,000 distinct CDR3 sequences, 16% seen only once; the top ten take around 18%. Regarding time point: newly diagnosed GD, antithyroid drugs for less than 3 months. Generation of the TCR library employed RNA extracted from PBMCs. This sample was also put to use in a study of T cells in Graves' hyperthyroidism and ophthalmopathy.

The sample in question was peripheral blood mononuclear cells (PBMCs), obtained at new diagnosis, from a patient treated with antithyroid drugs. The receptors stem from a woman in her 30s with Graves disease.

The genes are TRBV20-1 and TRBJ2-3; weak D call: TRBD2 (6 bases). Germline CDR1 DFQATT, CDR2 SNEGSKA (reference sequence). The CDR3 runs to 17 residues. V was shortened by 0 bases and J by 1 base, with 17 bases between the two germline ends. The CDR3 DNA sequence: TGCAGTGCTAGAGATTTGCGGGATCTCACGGGCACAGATACGCAGTATTTT. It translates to CSARDLRDLTGTDTQYF.

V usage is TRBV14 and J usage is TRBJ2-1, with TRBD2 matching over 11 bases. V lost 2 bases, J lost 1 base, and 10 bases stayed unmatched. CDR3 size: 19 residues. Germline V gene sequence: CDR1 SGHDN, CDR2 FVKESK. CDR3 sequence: CASSQRLLAGVRSYNEQFF. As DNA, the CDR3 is TGTGCCAGCAGCCAACGTTTACTAGCGGGAGTAAGGTCCTACAATGAGCAGTTCTTC.

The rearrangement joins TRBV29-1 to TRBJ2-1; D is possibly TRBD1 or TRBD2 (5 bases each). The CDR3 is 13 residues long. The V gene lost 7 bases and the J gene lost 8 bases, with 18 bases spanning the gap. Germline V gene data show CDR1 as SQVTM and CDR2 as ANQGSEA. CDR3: CSAFRGLGDEQFF. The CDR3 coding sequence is TGCAGCGCCTTTCGGGGCCTAGGCGATGAGCAGTTCTTC.

CDR3 nucleotide sequence: TGTGCCAGCAGCTTAGTTCGGAAGTCGGGGACGGGGGAGCAGTACTTC. Encoded protein: CASSLVRKSGTGEQYF. J is TRBJ2-7 and V is TRBV7-9, with D perhaps TRBD1 or TRBD2 (5 bases each). The germline V gene encodes CDR1 SEHNR and CDR2 FQNEAQ (reference sequence). There are 16 residues in the CDR3. V lost 1 base to trimming and J lost 7 bases, with 20 bases between them.

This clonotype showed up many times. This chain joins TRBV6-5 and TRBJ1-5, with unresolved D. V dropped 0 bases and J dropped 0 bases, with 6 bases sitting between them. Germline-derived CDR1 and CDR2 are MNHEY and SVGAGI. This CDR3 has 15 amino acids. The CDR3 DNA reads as TGTGCCAGCAGTTACTCAGGGTTTAGCAATCAGCCCCAGCATTTT. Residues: CASSYSGFSNQPQHF.

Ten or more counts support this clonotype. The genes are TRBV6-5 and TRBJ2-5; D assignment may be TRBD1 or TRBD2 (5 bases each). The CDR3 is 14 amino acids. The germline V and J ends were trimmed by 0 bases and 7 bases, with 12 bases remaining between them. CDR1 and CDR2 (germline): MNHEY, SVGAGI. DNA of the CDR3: TGTGCCAGCAGTTACTCGAGAGGGGAAGGGACCCAGTACTTC. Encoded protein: CASSYSRGEGTQYF.

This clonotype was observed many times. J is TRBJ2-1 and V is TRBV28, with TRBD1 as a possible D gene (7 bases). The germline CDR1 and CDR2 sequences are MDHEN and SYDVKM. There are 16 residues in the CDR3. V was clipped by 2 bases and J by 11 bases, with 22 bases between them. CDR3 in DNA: TGTGCCAGCAGTTTAGGCAGGGCAGGGGGGTTTGCTAAGCAGTTCTTC. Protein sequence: CASSLGRAGGFAKQFF.

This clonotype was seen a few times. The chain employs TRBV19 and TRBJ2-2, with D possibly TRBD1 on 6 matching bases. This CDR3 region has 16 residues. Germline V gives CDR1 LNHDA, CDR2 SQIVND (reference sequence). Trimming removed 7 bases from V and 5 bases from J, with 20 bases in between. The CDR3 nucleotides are TGTGCCAGTAACAGCCCACAGGGAATTCGGACCGGGGAGCTGTTTTTT. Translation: CASNSPQGIRTGELFF.

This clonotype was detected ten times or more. CDR3 sequence (DNA): TGTGCCAGCAGCTTACAGGGTGTGGGGACCACTGAAGCTTTCTTT. The encoded protein is CASSLQGVGTTEAFF. The chain couples TRBV11-1 to TRBJ1-1, with D perhaps matching TRBD1 (5 bases). V lost 2 bases and J 4 bases, leaving 14 bases between the germline ends. CDR3 length: 15 amino acids. Looked up from germline, CDR1 is SGHAT and CDR2 is FQDESV (reference sequence).

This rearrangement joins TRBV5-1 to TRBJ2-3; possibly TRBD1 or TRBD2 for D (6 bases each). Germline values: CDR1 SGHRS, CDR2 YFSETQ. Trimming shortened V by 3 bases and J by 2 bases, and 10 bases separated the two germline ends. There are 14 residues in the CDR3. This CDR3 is CASSWGAPTDTQYF. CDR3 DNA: TGCGCCAGCAGCTGGGGGGCCCCCACAGATACGCAGTATTTT.

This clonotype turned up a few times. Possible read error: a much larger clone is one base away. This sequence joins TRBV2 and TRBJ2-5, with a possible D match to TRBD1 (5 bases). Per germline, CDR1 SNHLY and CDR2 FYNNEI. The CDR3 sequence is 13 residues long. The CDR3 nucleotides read TGTGCCGGCAGTGAAGACAGAACGAGGACCCAGTACTTC. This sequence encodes CAGSEDRTRTQYF.

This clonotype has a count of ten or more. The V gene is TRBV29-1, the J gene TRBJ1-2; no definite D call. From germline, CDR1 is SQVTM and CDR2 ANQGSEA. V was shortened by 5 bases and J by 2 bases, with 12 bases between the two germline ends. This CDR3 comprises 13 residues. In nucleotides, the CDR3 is TGCAGCGTTCAACCAGGCCCCAACTATGGCTACACCTTC. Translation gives CSVQPGPNYGYTF.

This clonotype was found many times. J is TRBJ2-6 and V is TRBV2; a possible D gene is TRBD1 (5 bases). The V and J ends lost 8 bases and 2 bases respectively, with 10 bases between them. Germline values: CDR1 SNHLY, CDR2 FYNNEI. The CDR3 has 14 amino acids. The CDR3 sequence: CASGLDTGANVLTF. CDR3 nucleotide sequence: TGTGCCAGCGGCCTGGACACTGGGGCCAACGTCCTGACTTTC.

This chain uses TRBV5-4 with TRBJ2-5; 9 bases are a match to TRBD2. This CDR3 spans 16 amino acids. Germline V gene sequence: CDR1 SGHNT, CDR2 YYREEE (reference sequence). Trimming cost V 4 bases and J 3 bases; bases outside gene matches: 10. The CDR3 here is CASSPRGAGGEETQYF. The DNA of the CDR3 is TGTGCCAGCAGCCCCAGGGGGGCGGGAGGGGAAGAGACCCAGTACTTC.

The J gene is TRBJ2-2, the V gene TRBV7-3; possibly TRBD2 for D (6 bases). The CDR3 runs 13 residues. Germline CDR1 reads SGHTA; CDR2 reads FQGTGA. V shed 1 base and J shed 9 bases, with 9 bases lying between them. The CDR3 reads CASSLKGRRELFF. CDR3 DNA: TGTGCCAGCAGCTTAAAGGGGAGGAGGGAGCTGTTTTTT.

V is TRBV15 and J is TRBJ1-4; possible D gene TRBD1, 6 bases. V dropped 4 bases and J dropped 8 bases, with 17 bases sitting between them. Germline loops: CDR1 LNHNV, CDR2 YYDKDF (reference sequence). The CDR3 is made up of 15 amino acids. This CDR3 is CATSISGQTTEKLFF. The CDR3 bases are TGTGCCACCAGCATATCTGGACAGACCACGGAAAAACTGTTTTTT.

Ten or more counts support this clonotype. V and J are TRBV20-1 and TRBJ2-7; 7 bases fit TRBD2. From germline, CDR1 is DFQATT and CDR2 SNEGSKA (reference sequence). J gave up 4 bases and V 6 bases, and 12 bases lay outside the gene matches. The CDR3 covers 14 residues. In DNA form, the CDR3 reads TGCAGTGCCGAAGATCCGGGGAGGGGTTACGAGCAGTACTTC. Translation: CSAEDPGRGYEQYF.

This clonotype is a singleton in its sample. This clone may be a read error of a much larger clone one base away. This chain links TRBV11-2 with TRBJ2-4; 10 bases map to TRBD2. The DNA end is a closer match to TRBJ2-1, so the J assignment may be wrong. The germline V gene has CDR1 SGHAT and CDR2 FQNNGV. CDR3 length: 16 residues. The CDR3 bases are TGTGCCAGCAGCTCTCATCCTAGCGGGAGACCTTATGAGCAGTTCTTC. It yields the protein CASSSHPSGRPYEQFF.

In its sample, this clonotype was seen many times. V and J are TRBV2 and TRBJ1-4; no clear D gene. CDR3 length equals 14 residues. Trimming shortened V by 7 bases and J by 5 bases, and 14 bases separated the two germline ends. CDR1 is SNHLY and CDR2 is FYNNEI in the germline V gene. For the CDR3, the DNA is TGTGCCAGCATCCCGAAAACATGGAATGAAAAACTGTTTTTT. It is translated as CASIPKTWNEKLFF.

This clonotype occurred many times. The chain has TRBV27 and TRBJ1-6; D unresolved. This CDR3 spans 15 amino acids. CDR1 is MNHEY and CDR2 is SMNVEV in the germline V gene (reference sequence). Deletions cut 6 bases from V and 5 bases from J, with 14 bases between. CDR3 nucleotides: TGTGCCAGCAGGTGGGAGGGCACCAATAATTCACCCCTCCACTTT. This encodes CASRWEGTNNSPLHF.

CDR3 protein: CASSLWRETDTQYF. The CDR3 DNA reads TGCGCCAGCAGCTTGTGGCGGGAGACAGATACGCAGTATTTT. This chain links TRBV5-1 with TRBJ2-3; 7 bases are shared with TRBD2. Losses at the gene ends were 1 base for V and 3 bases for J; bases not matched to a gene: 2. Germline V gives CDR1 SGHRS, CDR2 YFSETQ. This CDR3 is 14 amino acids long.

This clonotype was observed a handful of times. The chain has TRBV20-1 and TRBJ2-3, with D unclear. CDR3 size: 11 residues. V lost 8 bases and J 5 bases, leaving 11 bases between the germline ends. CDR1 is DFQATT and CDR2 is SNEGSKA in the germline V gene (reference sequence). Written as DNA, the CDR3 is TGCAGTCCAATAGGGCTAGATACGCAGTATTTT. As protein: CSPIGLDTQYF.

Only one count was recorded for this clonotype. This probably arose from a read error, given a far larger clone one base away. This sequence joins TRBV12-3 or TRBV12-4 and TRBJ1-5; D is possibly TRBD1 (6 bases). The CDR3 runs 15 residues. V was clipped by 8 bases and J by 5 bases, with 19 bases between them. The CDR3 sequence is CASSRGGLRDQPQHF. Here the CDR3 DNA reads TGTGCCAGCTCCCGAGGGGGGTTGAGGGATCAGCCCCAGCATTTT.

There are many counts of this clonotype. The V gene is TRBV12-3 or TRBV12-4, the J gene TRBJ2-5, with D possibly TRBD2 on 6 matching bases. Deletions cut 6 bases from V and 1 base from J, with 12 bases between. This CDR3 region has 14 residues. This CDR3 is CASSPGDGQETQYF. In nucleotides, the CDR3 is TGTGCCAGCAGCCCGGGGGACGGCCAAGAGACCCAGTACTTC.

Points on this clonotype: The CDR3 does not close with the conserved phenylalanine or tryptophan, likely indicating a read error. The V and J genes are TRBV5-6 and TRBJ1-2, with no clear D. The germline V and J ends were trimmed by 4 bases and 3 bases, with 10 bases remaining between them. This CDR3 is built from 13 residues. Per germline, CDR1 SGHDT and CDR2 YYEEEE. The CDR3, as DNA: TGTGCCAGCAGCCAGAACCAGGACTATGGCTACACCCTC. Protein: CASSQNQDYGYTL.

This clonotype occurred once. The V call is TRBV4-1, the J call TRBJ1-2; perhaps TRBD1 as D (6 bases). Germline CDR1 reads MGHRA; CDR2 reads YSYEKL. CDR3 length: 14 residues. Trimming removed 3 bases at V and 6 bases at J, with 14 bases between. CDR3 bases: TGCGCCAGCAGCCATCCGTACCGACAGGATGGCTACACCTTC. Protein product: CASSHPYRQDGYTF.

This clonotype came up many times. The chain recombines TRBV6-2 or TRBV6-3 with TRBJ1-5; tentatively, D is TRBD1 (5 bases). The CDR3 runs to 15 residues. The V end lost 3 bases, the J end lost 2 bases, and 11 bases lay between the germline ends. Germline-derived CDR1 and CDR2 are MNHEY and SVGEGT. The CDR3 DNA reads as TGTGCCAGCAGTTATACAGGCCAGGGCAATCAGCCCCAGCATTTT. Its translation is CASSYTGQGNQPQHF.

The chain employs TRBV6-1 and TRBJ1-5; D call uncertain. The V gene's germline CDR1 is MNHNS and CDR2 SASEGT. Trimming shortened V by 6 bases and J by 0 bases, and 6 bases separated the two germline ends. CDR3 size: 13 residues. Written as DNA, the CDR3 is TGTGCCAGCAGGGCAGATAGCAATCAGCCCCAGCATTTT. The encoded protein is CASRADSNQPQHF.

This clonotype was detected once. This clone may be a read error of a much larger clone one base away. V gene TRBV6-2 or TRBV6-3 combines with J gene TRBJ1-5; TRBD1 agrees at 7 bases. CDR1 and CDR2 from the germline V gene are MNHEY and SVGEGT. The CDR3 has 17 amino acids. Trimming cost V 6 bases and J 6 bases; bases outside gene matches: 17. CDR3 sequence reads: CASRSEGGVWVIQPQHF. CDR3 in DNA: TGTGCCAGCAGGTCGGAAGGGGGCGTGTGGGTAATTCAGCCCCAGCATTTT.